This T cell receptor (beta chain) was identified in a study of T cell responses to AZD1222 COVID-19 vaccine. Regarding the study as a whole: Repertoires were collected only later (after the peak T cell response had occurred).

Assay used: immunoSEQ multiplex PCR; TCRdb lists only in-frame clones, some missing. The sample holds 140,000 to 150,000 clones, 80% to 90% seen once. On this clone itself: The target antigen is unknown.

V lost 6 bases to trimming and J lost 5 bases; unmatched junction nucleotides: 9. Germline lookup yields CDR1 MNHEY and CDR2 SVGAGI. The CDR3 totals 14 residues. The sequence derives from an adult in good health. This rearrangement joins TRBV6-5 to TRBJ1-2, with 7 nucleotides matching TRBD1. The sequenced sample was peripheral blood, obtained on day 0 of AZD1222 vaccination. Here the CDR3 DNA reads TGTGCCAGCAGAAAGGGCGACAGGGAGTATGGCTACACCTTC. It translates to CASRKGDREYGYTF.